This TCR beta chain was sequenced during a study of T cells in Graves' hyperthyroidism and ophthalmopathy (dated by TCRdb to between 2017 and 2020). Study-level background: Peripheral blood samples were taken at initial diagnosis, before any treatment was given. The 95 to 100 discovery patients were divided at random into training and test sets in a 7:3 ratio. TCR V-J signatures able to tell the groups apart were searched for in a discovery cohort of 90 to 100 patients, of whom under 45 had Graves' ophthalmopathy and roughly 57 had stable Graves' hyperthyroidism. The study also compared thyroid tissue and blood T-cell repertoires from several Graves' hyperthyroidism patients. After sampling, hyperthyroidism patients received methimazole starting at 30 mg daily, and ophthalmopathy patients received high-dose intravenous methylprednisolone. The paper describes TCR Vbeta CDR3 sequencing of 120 to 150 peripheral blood samples, made up of about 41 ophthalmopathy patients, around 78 hyperthyroidism patients and about 17 progressor patients. Whether ophthalmopathy could be predicted prospectively was tested in an independent validation cohort made up of roughly 19 hyperthyroidism patients plus 17 patients who later progressed to ophthalmopathy.

The CDR3, cysteine through phenylalanine, is 16 amino acids long. Only the CDR3 DNA is retained, 48 bases long and in frame from the first base. The CDR1 and CDR2 encoded by the germline V gene are SGHRS and YFSETQ. V loses 0 bases, J loses 1 base, and the germline ends lie 11 bases apart. The paper's findings and limits, for the study overall: Sample size was not statistically predetermined, and blinding of investigators to group allocation was not performed. Most expanded thyroid clonotypes (frequency above 0.001) were also detected in blood, suggesting blood repertoires may reflect thyroid immune responses. In validation, the model predicted progression to ophthalmopathy a median of approximately 6.6 months before onset, with about 70% sensitivity and 72.22% specificity. In cross-validation, a model built on a 13 V-J signature told ophthalmopathy apart from stable hyperthyroidism with roughly 87% sensitivity and 81% to 82% specificity, and in testing the same model reached 80%/75%.

Details on this clonotype: Its antigen has not been determined. One base away there is no much larger clone; base qualities are not given.

The TCR beta CDR3 regions were amplified from the RNA transcripts. A first-round RT-PCR of the TCR CDR3 used the HTBI primer set with the Qiagen OneStep RT-PCR kit. A second multiplex PCR round built the libraries, followed by size selection and purification. Libraries were sequenced paired-end with 100 bp reads on an Illumina HiSeq2000. Per the original workflow: Raw data were processed with SOAPnuke, discarding reads with adapters, uncalled bases, mean Phred below 15, or no exact constant-primer or identifier match. COPE v1.2.5 was used to merge high-quality paired reads, and clonotypes were defined as unique nucleotide sequences. MiTCR v1.1 was used to align clonotypes to the IMGT TRBV, TRBD and TRBJ reference segments. Analysis was restricted to V-J combinations with a frequency above 0.0001, which covered roughly 99% of repertoires. The TCS score was defined as F50 (clonal expansion) divided by E x V (chaos), with BLOSUM62-based TCRdist calculated between CDR3 peptides within each V-J. Welch's t-statistics and random forest reduced 500 to 550 V-J features to 13, which were used in a naive Bayes classifier (R e1071). TCRdb itself trimmed the public reads at Q25 with fastp, ran MiXCR and retained productive beta chains. Entries that share a CDR3 protein sequence are merged under the most common genes and DNA. TCRdb's processing, not the study's, gives the V and J calls here. This sample gives 350,000 to 500,000 distinct CDR3 sequences in total; around 15% of them show up just once. About 5% of the sample lies in the top ten.

Stable Graves' hyperthyroidism was defined as the absence of progression to ophthalmopathy over 18 months of follow-up. Hyperthyroidism patients were newly diagnosed, had a disease duration of under 2 months, and were aged 18 to 65 years. Exclusion was applied to patients with uncontrolled infections, other autoimmune diseases, pregnancy or lactation. Diagnoses relied on clinical symptoms, serum thyroxine and TRAb, thyroid ultrasound and orbital computed tomography. Ficoll-Paque density gradient centrifugation was used to isolate PBMCs from around 10 ml of fresh peripheral blood. Trizol reagent was used to extract total RNA, and RNA quality was then checked on an Agilent 2100 Bioanalyzer.

The V and J genes are TRBV5-1 and TRBJ1-3; TRBD1 is perhaps the D gene, given 5 matching bases. The origin of this receptor is a woman between 18 and 30 years old with Graves' hyperthyroidism. Specimen: blood. The bases are TGCGCCAGCAGCTTGGTCCAGGGTCGGTCTGGAAACACCATATATTTT. It codes for CASSLVQGRSGNTIYF.